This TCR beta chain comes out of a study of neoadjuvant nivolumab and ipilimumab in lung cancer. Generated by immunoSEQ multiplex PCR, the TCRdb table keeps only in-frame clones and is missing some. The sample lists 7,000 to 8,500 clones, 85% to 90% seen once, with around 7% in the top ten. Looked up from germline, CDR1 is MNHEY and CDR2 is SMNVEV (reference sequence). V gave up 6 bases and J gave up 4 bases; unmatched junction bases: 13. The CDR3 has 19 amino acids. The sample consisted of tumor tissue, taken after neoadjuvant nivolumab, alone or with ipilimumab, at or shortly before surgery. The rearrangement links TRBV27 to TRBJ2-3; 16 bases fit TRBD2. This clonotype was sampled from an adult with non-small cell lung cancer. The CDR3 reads CASRTGTSGGAVVSDTQYF. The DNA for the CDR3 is TGTGCCAGCAGAACCGGGACTAGCGGGGGGGCGGTTGTTTCAGATACGCAGTATTTT.